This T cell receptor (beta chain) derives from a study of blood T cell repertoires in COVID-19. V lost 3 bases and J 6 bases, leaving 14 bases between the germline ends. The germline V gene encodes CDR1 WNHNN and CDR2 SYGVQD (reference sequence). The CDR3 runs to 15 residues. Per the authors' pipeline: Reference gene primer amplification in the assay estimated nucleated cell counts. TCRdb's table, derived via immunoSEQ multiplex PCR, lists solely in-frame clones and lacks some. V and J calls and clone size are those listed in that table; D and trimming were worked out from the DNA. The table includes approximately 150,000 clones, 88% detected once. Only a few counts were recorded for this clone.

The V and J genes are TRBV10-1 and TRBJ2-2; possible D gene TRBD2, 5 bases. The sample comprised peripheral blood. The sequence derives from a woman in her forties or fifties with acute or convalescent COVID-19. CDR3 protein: CASSDGHLGAGELFF. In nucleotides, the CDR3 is TGCGCCAGCAGTGACGGGCACCTCGGGGCCGGGGAGCTGTTTTTT.